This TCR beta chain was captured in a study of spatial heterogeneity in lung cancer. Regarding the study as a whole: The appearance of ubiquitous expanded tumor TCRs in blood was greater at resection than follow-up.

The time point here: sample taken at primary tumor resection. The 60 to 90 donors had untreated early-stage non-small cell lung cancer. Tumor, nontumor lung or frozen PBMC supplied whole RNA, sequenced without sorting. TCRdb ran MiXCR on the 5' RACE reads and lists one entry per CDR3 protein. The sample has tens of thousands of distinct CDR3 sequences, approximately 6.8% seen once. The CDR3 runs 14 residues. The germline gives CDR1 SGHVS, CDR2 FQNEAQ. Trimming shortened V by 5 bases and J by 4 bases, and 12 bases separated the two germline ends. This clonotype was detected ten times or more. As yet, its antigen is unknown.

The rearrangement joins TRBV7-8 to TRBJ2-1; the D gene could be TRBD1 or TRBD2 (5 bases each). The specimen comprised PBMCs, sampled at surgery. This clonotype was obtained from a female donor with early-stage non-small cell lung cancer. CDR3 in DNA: TGTGCCAGCAGCCTAAGGGACGCATACAATGAGCAGTTCTTC. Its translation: CASSLRDAYNEQFF.